The clone carrying this TCR beta chain appeared many times. The sample is drawn from a study of human T cells and chemical hapten exposure. Trimming removed 4 bases at V and 4 bases at J, with 11 bases between. CDR1 is MGHRA, CDR2 YSYEKL, per germline. CDR3 size: 14 residues. The study's library attached unique molecular identifiers to single cDNA molecules. One entry per CDR3 protein, called by TCRdb with MiXCR from the RACE reads. The sample records some 350,000 distinct CDR3 sequences, about 7% being singletons. Time point defined: patch test 1, 2 weeks after DPC sensitization. Regarding treatment: therapeutic diphenylcyclopropenone sensitization with weekly scalp DPC.

V is TRBV4-1 and J is TRBJ1-5; D is perhaps TRBD1 (5 bases). This receptor was taken from a woman aged 18-29 years with alopecia areata. Some clones in this sample may be carry-over from other donors' samples. Sequences were derived from whole blood, sampled in connection with sensitization to the hapten diphenylcyclopropenone (DPC). The CDR3 DNA reads TGCGCCAGCAGCCCCGACAGACCGAATCAGCCCCAGCATTTT. Translated: CASSPDRPNQPQHF.